This TCR beta chain is drawn from a study of regulatory T cells in long-lasting Graves disease. In the study overall: Antithyroid drugs had been given to newly diagnosed Graves' patients for under 3 months. Findings and limits, study-wide: Only a small sample size was used, which may have cut accuracy.

Regarding time point: newly diagnosed GD, antithyroid drugs for less than 3 months. PBMC-extracted RNA yielded the TCR library. Germline assignment: CDR1 SQVTM and CDR2 ANQGSEA. Losses at the gene ends were 3 bases for V and 0 bases for J; bases not matched to a gene: 5. The CDR3 length is 15 residues. Researchers made TCR beta libraries by using iRepertoire HTBI primers and running Arm-PCR on CDR3 regions. TCRdb redid the calling of the multiplex PCR reads with MiXCR, one entry per CDR3 protein. The sample holds hundreds of thousands of distinct CDR3 sequences; 16% are singletons and the top ten take roughly 27%. Comment on this clonotype: Its specificity is unknown.

The sample also formed part of further work on T cells in Graves' hyperthyroidism and ophthalmopathy. That paper adds: Ophthalmopathy could be told apart from stable hyperthyroidism with a 13 V-J model.

V gene TRBV29-1 combines with J gene TRBJ2-1; 7 nucleotides align to TRBD1. This TCR derives from a man aged 40-50 years with Graves disease. Sequenced material: peripheral blood mononuclear cells (PBMCs), taken at new diagnosis, from a patient treated with antithyroid drugs. CDR3 amino acids: CSVEVWDSSYNEQFF. In DNA, the CDR3 is TGCAGCGTTGAGGTTTGGGACAGCTCCTACAATGAGCAGTTCTTC.